The 25 T cell receptor beta chains below were found in one sample sequenced in a study of cytomegalovirus exposure and HLA in healthy donors. Sequencing used immunoSEQ multiplex PCR; TCRdb keeps in-frame clones, though not all of them. The sample yields about 180,000 clones, approximately 86% seen once. The sequenced material came from PBMCs. The origin of the receptors is a man aged 18 to 29 in good health and CMV-seropositive.

The V gene is TRBV25-1, the J gene TRBJ2-1; D might be TRBD2 (5 bases). Trimming pared 1 base from V and 1 base from J, leaving 11 bases between. CDR1 is MGHDK and CDR2 is SYGVNS in the germline V gene. The CDR3 length is 16 residues. In DNA form, the CDR3 reads TGTGCCAGCAGTGAATTGGCGGGCCGTTCCTACAATGAGCAGTTCTTC. Encoded protein: CASSELAGRSYNEQFF.

The rearrangement uses TRBV11-1 and TRBJ2-7; 9 bases line up with TRBD2. This CDR3 has 15 amino acids. V gave up 5 bases and J gave up 0 bases; unmatched junction bases: 5. CDR1 is SGHAT, CDR2 FQDESV, per germline (reference sequence). CDR3 residues: CASSPSGTRSYEQYF. Written as DNA, the CDR3 is TGTGCCAGCAGCCCTAGCGGGACCCGCTCCTACGAGCAGTACTTC. The full variable domain, rest sourced from reference TRBV11-1 and TRBJ2-7, is EAEVAQSPRYKITEKSQAVAFWCDPISGHATLYWYRQILGQGPELLVQFQDESVVDDSQLPKDRFSAERLKGVDSTLKIQPAELGDSAMYLCASSPSGTRSYEQYFGPGTRLTVT.

The chain employs TRBV18 and TRBJ2-7, with a weak D call TRBD1 (5 bases). The CDR3 contains 14 residues. Between the trimmed V and J ends, which lost 0 bases and 3 bases, there was a span of 9 bases. CDR1 is KGHSH and CDR2 is LQKENI in the germline V gene. CDR3 nucleotide sequence: TGTGCCAGCTCACCACCCCGACAGTTCTACGAGCAGTACTTC. This gives the protein CASSPPRQFYEQYF.

V usage is TRBV5-6 and J usage is TRBJ1-1; unclear D gene. This CDR3 is built from 13 residues. V lost 4 bases and J lost 1, with 8 bases in between. Per germline, CDR1 SGHDT and CDR2 YYEEEE. Here the CDR3 DNA reads TGTGCCAGCAGCCTGGCCCGGAACACTGAAGCTTTCTTT. Translation: CASSLARNTEAFF.

The chain employs TRBV5-1 and TRBJ2-2; tentative D call: TRBD2 (7 bases). In germline, CDR1 is SGHRS, CDR2 YFSETQ. The V and J ends lost 4 bases and 4 bases respectively, with 14 bases between them. CDR3 length: 15 residues. The CDR3 loop reads CASSTTGRGTGELFF. For the CDR3, the DNA is TGCGCCAGCAGCACAACAGGGAGGGGCACCGGGGAGCTGTTTTTT.

The chain combines TRBV4-1 with TRBJ2-7, with 9 bases that match TRBD1. The CDR3 sequence is 14 residues long. The germline CDR1 and CDR2 sequences are MGHRA and YSYEKL. Trimming took 4 bases from V and 2 from J; bases not matched to a gene: 3. The CDR3 spells CASSPGTGTYEQYF. Written as DNA, the CDR3 is TGCGCCAGCAGCCCCGGGACAGGGACCTACGAGCAGTACTTC.

The chain employs TRBV5-1 and TRBJ2-5, with 8 positions matching TRBD2. This CDR3 has 17 amino acids. The germline gives CDR1 SGHRS, CDR2 YFSETQ. Unmatched junction bases numbered 11, after V lost 3 bases and J lost 1 base. DNA for the CDR3: TGCGCCAGCAGCTCAGGGACCAGCGGGGGCCTCCAAGAGACCCAGTACTTC. The encoded protein is CASSSGTSGGLQETQYF.

The chain employs TRBV18 and TRBJ2-7, with 12 nucleotides matching TRBD2. V lost 4 bases and J lost 4; bases outside the gene matches: 5. Per germline, CDR1 KGHSH and CDR2 LQKENI. The CDR3 consists of 15 residues. For the CDR3, the DNA is TGTGCCAGCTCACAGAGGACTAGCGGGATGTACGAGCAGTACTTC. Encoded protein: CASSQRTSGMYEQYF.

This chain joins TRBV7-9 and TRBJ2-7, with a possible D match to TRBD2 (5 bases). CDR1 SEHNR and CDR2 FQNEAQ come from the germline V gene (reference sequence). The CDR3 loop spans 17 amino acids. V was cut by 4 bases and J by 3 bases, with 22 bases left in between. CDR3: CASSSPPLTYRDYEQYF. CDR3 coding DNA: TGTGCCAGCAGCTCCCCCCCCCTCACTTACCGGGACTACGAGCAGTACTTC.

This chain connects TRBV5-6 to TRBJ1-5, with 7 bases that match TRBD1. The CDR3 spans 15 residues. Germline values: CDR1 SGHDT, CDR2 YYEEEE. J lost 2 bases, V lost 0 bases, and 2 bases had no gene match. The DNA for the CDR3 is TGTGCCAGCAGCTTGGCCGGGACAGGCAATCAGCCCCAGCATTTT. Translated: CASSLAGTGNQPQHF.

The chain couples TRBV6-6 to TRBJ2-7, with D tentatively TRBD1 (6 bases). The CDR3 runs 12 residues. Between the trimmed V and J ends, which lost 6 bases and 7 bases, there was a span of 13 bases. Per germline, CDR1 MNHNY and CDR2 SVGAGI (reference sequence). The CDR3: CASRNTGQEQYF. Written as DNA, the CDR3 is TGTGCCAGCAGGAACACAGGGCAGGAGCAGTACTTC.

This clone has only one observation. This chain connects TRBV5-6 to TRBJ2-3, with no clear D. The CDR3 totals 12 residues. Between the trimmed V and J ends, which lost 3 bases and 2 bases, there was a span of 4 bases. From germline, CDR1 is SGHDT and CDR2 YYEEEE. The CDR3 here is CASSYITDTQYF. DNA of the CDR3: TGTGCCAGCAGCTATATCACAGATACGCAGTATTTT.

V gene TRBV6-1 combines with J gene TRBJ2-7; perhaps TRBD2 as D (6 bases). CDR1 MNHNS and CDR2 SASEGT come from the germline V gene. V dropped 10 bases and J dropped 0 bases, with 13 bases sitting between them. The CDR3 is 13 amino acids. The CDR3 sequence: CATQTRLSYEQYF. CDR3 nucleotides: TGTGCCACCCAGACTAGACTCTCCTACGAGCAGTACTTC.

V usage is TRBV5-4 and J usage is TRBJ1-1; TRBD1 is a possible D gene (6 bases). V lost 0 bases and J lost 7, with 10 bases in between. This CDR3 region has 13 residues. Per germline, CDR1 SGHNT and CDR2 YYREEE (reference sequence). CDR3 nucleotide sequence: TGTGCCAGCAGCTTGGTGGGGGCCGGTGAAGCTTTCTTT. Protein sequence: CASSLVGAGEAFF.

The V and J genes are TRBV4-3 and TRBJ1-6; weak D call: TRBD1 (5 bases). The V end lost 2 bases, the J end lost 0 bases, and 14 bases lay between the germline ends. Germline lookup yields CDR1 LGHNA and CDR2 YSLEER. The CDR3 covers 18 residues. The CDR3 sequence is CASSQLGTFSSYNSPLHF. The DNA for the CDR3 is TGCGCCAGCAGCCAACTTGGGACTTTCAGCTCCTATAATTCACCCCTCCACTTT.

This chain uses TRBV28 with TRBJ2-7, with a possible D match to TRBD2 (5 bases). The germline V gene encodes CDR1 MDHEN and CDR2 SYDVKM. This CDR3 region has 15 residues. Trimming removed 5 bases at V and 2 bases at J, with 16 bases between. The CDR3 region is CASSAHRDPPYEQYF. For the CDR3, the DNA is TGTGCCAGCAGTGCCCACCGGGATCCGCCCTACGAGCAGTACTTC.

In DNA form, the CDR3 reads TGCGCCAGCAGGAGCAACACTGAAGCTTTCTTT. Its translation is CASRSNTEAFF. The rearrangement links TRBV10-2 to TRBJ1-1; D is unresolved. The V gene's germline CDR1 is WSHSY and CDR2 SAAADI. Trimming stripped 6 bases from V and 2 bases from J, with 4 bases between. This CDR3 spans 11 amino acids.

The chain combines TRBV7-3 with TRBJ2-1; possible D gene TRBD1, 5 bases. Germline V lookup: CDR1 SGHTA, CDR2 FQGTGA. The V end was cut by 2 bases, the J end by 8 bases, with 13 bases between. The CDR3 contains 14 residues. The CDR3 protein is CASSLGAAVDEQFF. DNA of the CDR3: TGTGCCAGCAGCTTAGGGGCCGCTGTCGATGAGCAGTTCTTC. The whole variable domain, remainder taken from reference TRBV7-3 and TRBJ2-1, is GAGVSQTPSNKVTEKGKYVELRCDPISGHTALYWYRQSLGQGPEFLIYFQGTGAADDSGLPNDRFFAVRPEGSVSTLKIQRTERGDSAVYLCASSLGAAVDEQFFGPGTRLTVL.

The J gene is TRBJ2-1, the V gene TRBV6-1; D is ambiguous. This CDR3 is built from 13 residues. Per the germline V gene, CDR1 is MNHNS and CDR2 is SASEGT. With 8 bases removed from V and 10 bases from J, the gap between germline ends came to 18 bases. The CDR3 region is CASAPATFGEQFF. The CDR3 nucleotides read TGTGCCAGCGCTCCGGCGACTTTTGGAGAGCAGTTCTTC.

This clone has only one observation. CDR3 DNA: TGTGCCAGCACCGAAACAGGAGACCCCTCGGGCGAGCAGTACTTC. Its protein is CASTETGDPSGEQYF. The chain links TRBV6-5 to TRBJ2-7, with TRBD1 as a possible D gene (5 bases). Trimming pared 7 bases from V and 6 bases from J, leaving 22 bases between. In germline, CDR1 is MNHEY, CDR2 SVGAGI. The CDR3 runs 15 residues.

This chain links TRBV6-1 with TRBJ1-5, with 7 bases matching TRBD1. Germline V gene data show CDR1 as MNHNS and CDR2 as SASEGT. After removal of 6 bases from V and 2 bases from J, the junction contained 4 bases not matched to a gene. The CDR3 contains 14 residues. CDR3 DNA sequence: TGTGCCAGCAGAACGGACAGGCGCAATCAGCCCCAGCATTTT. Encoded protein: CASRTDRRNQPQHF.

This rearrangement joins TRBV5-8 to TRBJ2-7; TRBD1 aligns across 7 bases. The length of the CDR3 is 14 residues. V was clipped by 5 bases and J by 5 bases; unmatched bases: 10. Germline values: CDR1 SGHTS, CDR2 YDEGEE. CDR3 DNA: TGTGCCAGCAGGCCTGACAGGGTTCGGCACGAGCAGTACTTC. Protein product: CASRPDRVRHEQYF.

The chain is built from TRBV27 and TRBJ2-3, with D possibly being TRBD2 (5 bases). Trimming shortened V by 4 bases and J by 5 bases, and 13 bases separated the two germline ends. The germline V gene has CDR1 MNHEY and CDR2 SMNVEV (reference sequence). The CDR3 is 14 amino acids. The CDR3 sequence is CASSSPGIRDTQYF. The CDR3 nucleotides read TGTGCCAGCAGTTCCCCCGGGATACGAGATACGCAGTATTTT.

The chain recombines TRBV30 with TRBJ2-5; 12 bases fit TRBD2. This CDR3 is built from 14 residues. In germline, CDR1 is GTSNPN, CDR2 SVGIG (reference sequence). Trimming removed 4 bases from V and 8 bases from J; junction bases left unmatched: 8. The CDR3 region has the DNA TGTGCCTGGACCCAGACTAGCGGGGGAGGAACCCAGTACTTC. As protein: CAWTQTSGGGTQYF.

This clone was seen more than once but under ten times. The V and J genes are TRBV19 and TRBJ1-5; D remains unclear. Germline CDR1 reads LNHDA; CDR2 reads SQIVND (reference sequence). The V gene lost 7 bases and the J gene lost 4 bases, with 8 bases spanning the gap. The CDR3 runs 12 residues. The CDR3 sequence is CASKTQNQPQHF. The CDR3 nucleotides are TGTGCCAGTAAGACACAAAATCAGCCCCAGCATTTT.